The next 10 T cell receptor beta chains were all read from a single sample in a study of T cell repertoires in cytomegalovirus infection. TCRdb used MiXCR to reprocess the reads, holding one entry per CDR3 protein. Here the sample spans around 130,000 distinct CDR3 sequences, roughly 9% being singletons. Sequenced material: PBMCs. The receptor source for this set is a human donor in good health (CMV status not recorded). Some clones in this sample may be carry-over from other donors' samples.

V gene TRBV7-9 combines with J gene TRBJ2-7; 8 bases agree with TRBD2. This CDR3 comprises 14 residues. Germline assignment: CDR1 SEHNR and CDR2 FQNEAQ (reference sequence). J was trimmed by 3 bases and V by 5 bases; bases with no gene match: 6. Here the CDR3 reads CASSVGGDYYEQYF. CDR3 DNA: TGTGCCAGCAGCGTCGGGGGGGACTACTACGAGCAGTACTTC.

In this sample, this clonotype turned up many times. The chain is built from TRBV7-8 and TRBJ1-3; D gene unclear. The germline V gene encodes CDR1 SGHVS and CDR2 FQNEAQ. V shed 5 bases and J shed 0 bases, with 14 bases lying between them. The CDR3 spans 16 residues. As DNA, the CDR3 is TGTGCCAGCAGCGCTTGGACCGCTCGCTCTGGAAACACCATATATTTT. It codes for CASSAWTARSGNTIYF.

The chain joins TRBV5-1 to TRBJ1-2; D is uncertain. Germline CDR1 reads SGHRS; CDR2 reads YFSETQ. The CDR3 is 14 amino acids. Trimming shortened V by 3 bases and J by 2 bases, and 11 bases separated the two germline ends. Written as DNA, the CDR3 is TGCGCCAGCAGCTACTCTGGGGAGAACTATGGCTACACCTTC. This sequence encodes CASSYSGENYGYTF.

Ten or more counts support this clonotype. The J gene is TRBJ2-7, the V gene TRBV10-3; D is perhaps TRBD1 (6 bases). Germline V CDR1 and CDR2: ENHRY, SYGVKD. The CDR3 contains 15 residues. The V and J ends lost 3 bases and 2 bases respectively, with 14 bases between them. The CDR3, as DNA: TGTGCCATCAGTGACCCAGCGCAGGGGCCCTACGAGCAGTACTTC. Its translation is CAISDPAQGPYEQYF.

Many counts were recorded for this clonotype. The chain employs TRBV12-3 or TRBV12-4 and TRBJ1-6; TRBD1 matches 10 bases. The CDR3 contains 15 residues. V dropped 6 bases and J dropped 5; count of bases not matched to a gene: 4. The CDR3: CASRTGQGDNSPLHF. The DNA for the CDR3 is TGTGCCAGCAGGACCGGACAGGGGGATAATTCACCCCTCCACTTT.

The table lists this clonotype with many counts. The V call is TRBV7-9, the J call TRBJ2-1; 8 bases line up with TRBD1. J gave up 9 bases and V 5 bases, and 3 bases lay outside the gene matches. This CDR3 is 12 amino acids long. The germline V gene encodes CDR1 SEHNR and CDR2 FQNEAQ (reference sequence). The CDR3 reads CASSPGQGEQFF. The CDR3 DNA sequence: TGTGCCAGCAGCCCCGGACAGGGTGAGCAGTTCTTC.

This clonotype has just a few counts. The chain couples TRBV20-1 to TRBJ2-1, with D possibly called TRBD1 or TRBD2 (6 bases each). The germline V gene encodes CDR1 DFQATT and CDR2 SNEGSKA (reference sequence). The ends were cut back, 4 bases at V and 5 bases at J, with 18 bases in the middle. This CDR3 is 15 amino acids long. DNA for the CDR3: TGCAGTGCTATCGTGGAGGGACACTGGAACAATGAGCAGTTCTTC. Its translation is CSAIVEGHWNNEQFF.

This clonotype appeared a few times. For the CDR3, the DNA is TGTGCCAGCAGTTTAGGAGGGCTGGGATACAATGAGCAGTTCTTC. Translation: CASSLGGLGYNEQFF. This chain joins TRBV12-3 or TRBV12-4 and TRBJ2-1, with D possibly being TRBD2 (5 bases). The CDR3 is 15 amino acids. The V gene lost 1 base and the J gene lost 4 bases, with 11 bases spanning the gap.

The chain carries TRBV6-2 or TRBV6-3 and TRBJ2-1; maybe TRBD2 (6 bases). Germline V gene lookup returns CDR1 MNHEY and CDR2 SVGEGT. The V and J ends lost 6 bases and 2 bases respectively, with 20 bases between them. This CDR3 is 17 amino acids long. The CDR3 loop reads CASSRPILAGTYNEQFF. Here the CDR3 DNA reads TGTGCCAGCAGCCGCCCGATTTTGGCGGGGACCTACAATGAGCAGTTCTTC.

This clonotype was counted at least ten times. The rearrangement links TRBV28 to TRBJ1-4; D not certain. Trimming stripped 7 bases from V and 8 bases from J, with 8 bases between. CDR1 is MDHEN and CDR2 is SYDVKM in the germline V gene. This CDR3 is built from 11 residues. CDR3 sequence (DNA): TGTGCCAGCACCTCGAGGGAAAAACTGTTTTTT. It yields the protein CASTSREKLFF. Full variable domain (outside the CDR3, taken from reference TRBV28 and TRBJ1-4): DVKVTQSSRYLVKRTGEKVFLECVQDMDHENMFWYRQDPGLGLRLIYFSYDVKMKEKGDIPEGYSVSREKKERFSLILESASTNQTSMYLCASTSREKLFFGSGTQLSVL.